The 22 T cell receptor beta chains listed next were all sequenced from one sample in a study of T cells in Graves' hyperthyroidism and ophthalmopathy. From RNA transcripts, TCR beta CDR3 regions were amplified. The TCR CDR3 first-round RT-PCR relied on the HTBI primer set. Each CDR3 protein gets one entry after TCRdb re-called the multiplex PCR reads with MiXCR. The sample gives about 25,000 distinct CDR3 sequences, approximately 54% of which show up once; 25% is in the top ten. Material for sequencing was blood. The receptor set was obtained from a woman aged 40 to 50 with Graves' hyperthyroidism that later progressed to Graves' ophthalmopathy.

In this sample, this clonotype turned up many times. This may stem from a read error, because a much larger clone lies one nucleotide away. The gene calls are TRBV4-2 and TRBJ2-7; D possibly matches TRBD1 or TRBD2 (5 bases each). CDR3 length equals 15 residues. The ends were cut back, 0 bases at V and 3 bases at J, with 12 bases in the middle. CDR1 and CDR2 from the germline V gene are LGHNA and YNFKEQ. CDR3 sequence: CASSQEGEGDYEQYF. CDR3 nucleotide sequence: TGTGCCAGCAGCCAAGAGGGAGAAGGGGACTACGAGCAGTACTTC.

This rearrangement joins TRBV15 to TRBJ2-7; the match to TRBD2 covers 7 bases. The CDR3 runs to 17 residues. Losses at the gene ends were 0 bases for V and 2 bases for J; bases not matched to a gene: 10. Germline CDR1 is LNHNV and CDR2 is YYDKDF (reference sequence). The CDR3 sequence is CATSRDVWAGVTYEQYF. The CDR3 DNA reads TGTGCCACCAGCAGAGATGTTTGGGCGGGAGTGACCTACGAGCAGTACTTC.

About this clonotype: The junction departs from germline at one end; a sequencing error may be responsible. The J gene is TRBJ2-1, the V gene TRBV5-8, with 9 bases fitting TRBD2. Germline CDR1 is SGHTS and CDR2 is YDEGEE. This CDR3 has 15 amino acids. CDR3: CASSLARGGYNEQSF. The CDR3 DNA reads TGTGCCAGTAGCTTGGCGCGGGGGGGGTACAATGAGCAGTCCTTC.

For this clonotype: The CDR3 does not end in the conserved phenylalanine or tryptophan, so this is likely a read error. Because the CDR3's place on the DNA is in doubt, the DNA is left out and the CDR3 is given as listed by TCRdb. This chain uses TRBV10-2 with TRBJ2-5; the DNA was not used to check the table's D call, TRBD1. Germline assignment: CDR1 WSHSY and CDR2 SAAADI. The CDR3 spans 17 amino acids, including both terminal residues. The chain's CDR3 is CASSEVSAVVYGYTFGS.

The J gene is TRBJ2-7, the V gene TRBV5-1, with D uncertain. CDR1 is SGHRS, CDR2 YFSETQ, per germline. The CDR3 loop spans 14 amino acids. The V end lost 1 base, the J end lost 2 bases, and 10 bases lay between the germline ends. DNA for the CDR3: TGCGCCAGCAGCTTGTCCGACTCAACCTACGAGCAGTACTTC. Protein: CASSLSDSTYEQYF.

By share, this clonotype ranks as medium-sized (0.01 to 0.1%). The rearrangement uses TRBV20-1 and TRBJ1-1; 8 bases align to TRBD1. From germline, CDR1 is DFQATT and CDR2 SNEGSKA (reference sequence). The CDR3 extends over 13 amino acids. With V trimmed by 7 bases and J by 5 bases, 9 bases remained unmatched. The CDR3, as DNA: TGCAGTGAAACTCAGGGGGCGGGAACTGAAGCTTTCTTT. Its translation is CSETQGAGTEAFF.

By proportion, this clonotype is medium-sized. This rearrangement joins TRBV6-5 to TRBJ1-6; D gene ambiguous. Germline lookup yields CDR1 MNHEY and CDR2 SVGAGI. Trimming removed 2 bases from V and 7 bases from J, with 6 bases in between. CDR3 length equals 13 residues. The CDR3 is CASSYRINSPLHF. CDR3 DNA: TGTGCCAGCAGTTACCGAATCAATTCACCCCTCCACTTT.

This CDR3 reads CATSRDRAVEAETQYF. CDR3 coding DNA: TGTGCCACCAGCAGAGATCGGGCAGTAGAGGCAGAGACCCAGTACTTC. The chain combines TRBV15 with TRBJ2-5; D gene uncertain. Trimming left V 0 bases short and J 4 bases short, with 15 bases between. This CDR3 has 16 residues. Germline-derived CDR1 and CDR2 are LNHNV and YYDKDF (reference sequence).

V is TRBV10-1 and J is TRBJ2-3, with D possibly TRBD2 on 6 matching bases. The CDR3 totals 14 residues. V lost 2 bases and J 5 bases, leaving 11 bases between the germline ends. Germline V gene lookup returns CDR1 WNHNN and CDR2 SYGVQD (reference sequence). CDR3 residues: CASSEIAEQDTQYF. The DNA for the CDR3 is TGCGCCAGCAGTGAGATAGCGGAACAAGATACGCAGTATTTT.

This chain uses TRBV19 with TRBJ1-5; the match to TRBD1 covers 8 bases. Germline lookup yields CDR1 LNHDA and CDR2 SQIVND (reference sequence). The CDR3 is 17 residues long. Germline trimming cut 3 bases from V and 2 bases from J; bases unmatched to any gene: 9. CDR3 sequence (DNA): TGTGCCAGTAGTATGTGGCAGGGGGCGGAGGGCAATCAGCCCCAGCATTTT. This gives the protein CASSMWQGAEGNQPQHF.

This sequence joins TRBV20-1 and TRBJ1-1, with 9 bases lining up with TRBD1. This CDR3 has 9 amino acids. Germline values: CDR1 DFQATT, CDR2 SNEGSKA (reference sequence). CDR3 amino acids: CGGQGEAFF. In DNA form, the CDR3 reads TGCGGGGGACAGGGTGAAGCTTTCTTT.

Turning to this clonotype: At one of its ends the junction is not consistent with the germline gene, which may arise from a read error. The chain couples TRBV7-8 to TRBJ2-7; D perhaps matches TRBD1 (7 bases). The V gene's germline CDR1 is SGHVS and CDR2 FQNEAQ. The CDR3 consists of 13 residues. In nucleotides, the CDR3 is TGTACCAGCAGCTTTGGGCAGGGGGGCGAGCAGTACTTC. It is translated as CTSSFGQGGEQYF.

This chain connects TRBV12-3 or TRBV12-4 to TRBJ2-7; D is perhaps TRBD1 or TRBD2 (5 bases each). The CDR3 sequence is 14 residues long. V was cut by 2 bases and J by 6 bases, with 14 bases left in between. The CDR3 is CASSLWGTVSEQYF. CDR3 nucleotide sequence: TGTGCCAGCAGTTTATGGGGGACGGTGAGCGAGCAGTACTTC.

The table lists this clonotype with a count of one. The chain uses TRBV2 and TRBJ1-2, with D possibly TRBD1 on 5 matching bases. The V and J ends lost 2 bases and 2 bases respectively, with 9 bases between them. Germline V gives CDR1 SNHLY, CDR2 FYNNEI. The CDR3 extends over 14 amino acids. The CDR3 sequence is CASSEQGRNYGYTF. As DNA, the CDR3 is TGTGCCAGCAGTGAACAGGGACGGAACTATGGCTACACCTTC.

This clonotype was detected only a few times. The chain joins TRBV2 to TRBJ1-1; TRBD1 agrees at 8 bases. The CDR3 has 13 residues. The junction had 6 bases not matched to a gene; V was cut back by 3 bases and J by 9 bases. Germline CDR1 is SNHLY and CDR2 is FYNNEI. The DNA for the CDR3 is TGTGCCAGCAGTGACCTCAGGGGGCGAAAAGCTTTCTTT. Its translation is CASSDLRGRKAFF.

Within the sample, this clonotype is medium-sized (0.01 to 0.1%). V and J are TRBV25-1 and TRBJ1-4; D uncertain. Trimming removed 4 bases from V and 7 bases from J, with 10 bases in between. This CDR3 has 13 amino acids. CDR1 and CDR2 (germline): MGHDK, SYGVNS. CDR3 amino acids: CASSGSPREKLFF. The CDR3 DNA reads TGTGCCAGCAGTGGGTCTCCTCGTGAAAAACTGTTTTTT.

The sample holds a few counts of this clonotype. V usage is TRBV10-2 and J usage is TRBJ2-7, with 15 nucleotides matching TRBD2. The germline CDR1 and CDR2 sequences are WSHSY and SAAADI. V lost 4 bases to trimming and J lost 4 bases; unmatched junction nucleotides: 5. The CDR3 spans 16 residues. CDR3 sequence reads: CASSGTSGRAGYEQYF. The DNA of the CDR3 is TGCGCCAGCAGTGGGACTAGCGGGAGGGCCGGGTACGAGCAGTACTTC.

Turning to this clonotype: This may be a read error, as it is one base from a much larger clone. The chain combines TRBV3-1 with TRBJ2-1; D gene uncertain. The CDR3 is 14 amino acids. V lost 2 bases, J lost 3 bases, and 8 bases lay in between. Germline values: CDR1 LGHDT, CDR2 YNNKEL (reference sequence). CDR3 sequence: CASSQMTGYNEQFF. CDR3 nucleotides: TGTGCCAGCAGCCAAATGACTGGCTACAATGAGCAGTTCTTC.

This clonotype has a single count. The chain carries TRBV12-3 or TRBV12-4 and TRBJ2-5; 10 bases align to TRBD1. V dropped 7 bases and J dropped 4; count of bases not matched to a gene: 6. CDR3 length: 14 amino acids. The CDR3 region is CASTGTGARETQYF. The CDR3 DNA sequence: TGTGCCAGCACAGGGACAGGGGCTCGAGAGACCCAGTACTTC.

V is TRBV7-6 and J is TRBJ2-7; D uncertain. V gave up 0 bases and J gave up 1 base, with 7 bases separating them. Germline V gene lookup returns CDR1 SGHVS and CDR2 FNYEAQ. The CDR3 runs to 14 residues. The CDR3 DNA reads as TGTGCCAGCAGCTTAGCGATAGCATCCTACGAGCAGTACTTC. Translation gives CASSLAIASYEQYF.

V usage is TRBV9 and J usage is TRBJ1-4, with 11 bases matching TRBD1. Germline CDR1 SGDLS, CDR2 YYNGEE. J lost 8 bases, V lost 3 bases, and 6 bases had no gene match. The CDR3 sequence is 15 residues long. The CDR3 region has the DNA TGTGCCAGCAGCGGGGGGACAGGGGGAAGCGAAAAACTGTTTTTT. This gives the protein CASSGGTGGSEKLFF.

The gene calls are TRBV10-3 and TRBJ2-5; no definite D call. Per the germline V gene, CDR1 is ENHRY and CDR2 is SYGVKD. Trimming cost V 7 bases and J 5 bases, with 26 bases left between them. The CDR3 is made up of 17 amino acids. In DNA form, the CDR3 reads TGTGCCATCACCCTAAACCGACGGGCCCTGTTTATGGAGACCCAGTACTTC. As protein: CAITLNRRALFMETQYF.